Given below is one T cell receptor beta chain in context. Its antigen is not known. TCRdb keeps only in-frame clones here, not all; method: immunoSEQ multiplex PCR. The sample yields about 190,000 clones, about 80% seen once. The sample is drawn from a study of cytomegalovirus exposure and HLA in healthy donors. Study-wide points: Generally TCR sequences proved uncommon, though certain public TCRs appeared in numerous donors. Cytomegalovirus status was reportedly diagnosed by the classifier with high sensitivity and specificity. In vitro experiments confirmed that three CMV-associated chains were specific for CMV antigens.

The CDR3 consists of 14 residues. The trim removed 7 bases at V and 7 bases at J, leaving 5 bases unmatched. The V gene's germline CDR1 is SGHTA and CDR2 FQGNSA. V gene TRBV7-2 combines with J gene TRBJ1-4; 11 positions match TRBD1. Sequenced input: PBMCs. The sequence was collected from a man younger than 30 in good health and CMV-seropositive. In DNA, the CDR3 is TGTGCCAGCACCGAGGACAGGGGGCGTGAAAAACTGTTTTTT. Encoded protein: CASTEDRGREKLFF.